This T cell receptor beta chain was sequenced in a study of cytomegalovirus exposure and HLA in healthy donors. Across the study: The 90 to 150 validation repertoires used the same platform as the 550 to 800 first-cohort repertoires (as reported by a later analysis).

The ends were cut back, 6 bases at V and 9 bases at J, with 23 bases in the middle. Looked up from germline, CDR1 is MDHEN and CDR2 is SYDVKM. The CDR3 has 15 residues. Concerning this clone itself: Its antigen is not known.

Separation from the approximately 670-subject first cohort characterized the roughly 120-subject validation cohort, to which the donors belonged. Assay: immunoSEQ multiplex PCR; the TCRdb copy retains only in-frame clones and omits some. There are some 220,000 clones in the sample; over 80% occur only once, and approximately 1% lies in the top ten. Findings and caveats of the study: Rare TCR sequences predominated, though certain public TCRs were found in many donors. Cytomegalovirus status was reportedly diagnosed by the classifier with high sensitivity and specificity.

J is TRBJ1-2 and V is TRBV28, with TRBD1 as a possible D gene (5 bases). This receptor was taken from a woman younger than 30 in good health and CMV-seronegative. The sample taken for sequencing was PBMCs. DNA of the CDR3: TGTGCCAGCAGCCTAAGTGGGGGACTCCGGGGAAGCTACACCTTC. Amino acids: CASSLSGGLRGSYTF.